This is a list of T cell receptor beta chains from one sample in a study of OX40 agonist ivuxolimab in advanced cancers. Measured with immunoSEQ multiplex PCR; TCRdb has only the in-frame clones, and not every one. The table includes fewer than 95,000 clones, 91% detected once. This material consisted of CD4+ or CD8+ T cells sorted from blood, taken in a trial of the OX40 agonist ivuxolimab. The receptors were gathered from an adult with an advanced solid tumor such as melanoma, head and neck, liver or kidney cancer. Each CDR3 is given with its conserved first and last residue.

TRBJ2-5	TRBV7-9	CASSLGGEDETQYF
TRBJ2-1	TRBV10-3	CAISEASTYNEQFF
TRBJ2-7	TRBV19	CASSIEGSHYEQYF
TRBJ2-1	TRBV29-1	CSVRLAGIGEQFF
TRBJ2-2	TRBV6-4	CASSRTSGSTGELFF
TRBJ2-1	TRBV11-2	CASSPVRAPYNEQFF
TRBJ2-2	TRBV12-5	CASGLSRDTEHRGAVF
TRBJ2-3	TRBV20-1	CSASSDTQYF
TRBJ2-1	TRBV30	CAWSVGRAAYNEQFF
TRBJ1-1	TRBV15	CATSRDRVMNTEAFF
TRBJ2-4	TRBV28	CASRLGQGMYIQYF
TRBJ1-4	TRBV30	CAWEGTTNEKLFF
TRBJ2-3	TRBV14	CASRPTSTAGQYF
TRBJ2-7	TRBV5-1	CASSPNTGTGFNEQYF
TRBJ1-6	TRBV28	CASSPPTQGGNSPLHF
TRBJ2-3	TRBV25-1	CASSEREGRGDTQYF
TRBJ2-7	TRBV9	CASSQDSGLAYEQYF
TRBJ1-1	TRBV6-5	CASSYSGTDTNTEAFF
TRBJ1-4	TRBV15	CATSREAQNEKLFF
TRBJ2-3	TRBV7-2	CASSLTPRGGGTDTQYF
TRBJ2-7	TRBV23-1	CASSQVTRGEASGRTHEQYF
TRBJ2-2	TRBV7-2	CASRTNGGADTGELFF
TRBJ1-2	TRBV28	CASSWVAGGRYGYTF
TRBJ1-1	TRBV7-3	CASSLTIGDNTEAFF
TRBJ2-1	TRBV29-1	CSVESGSTYNEQFF
TRBJ1-4	TRBV14	CASSQERGRNEKLFF
TRBJ1-3	TRBV5-1	CASSLGGTRSYSGNTIYF
TRBJ1-1	TRBV7-9	CASSLKGAGTEAFF
TRBJ1-1	TRBV5-5	CASSSQDRNTEAFF
TRBJ2-5	TRBV5-4	CASSLDPVVEETQYF
TRBJ2-7	TRBV4-3	CASSRTGYEQYF
TRBJ2-1	TRBV18	CASSPTSGSIYNEQFF
TRBJ2-3	TRBV21-1	CASTGTSGGMDTQYF
TRBJ2-1	TRBV5-6	CASSPAVSEQFF
TRBJ1-4	TRBV18	CASSRGQGAREKLFF
TRBJ1-2	TRBV5-4	CASSPGATEGYGYTF
TRBJ2-5	TRBV7-8	CASSDSGTGEETQYF
TRBJ1-5	TRBV4-1	CASSQGPLQGANQPQHF
TRBJ1-2	TRBV5-6	CASSLVLAGTFTSGYGYTF
TRBJ1-2	TRBV27	CASSLSIRGPGYGYTF
TRBJ2-7	TRBV5-4	CASSTGPGIYEQYF
TRBJ1-4	TRBV5-4	CASSLVSGSTNEKLFF
TRBJ1-1	TRBV18	CASSRDRAGRNTEAFF
TRBJ1-1	TRBV7-9	CASSLTGRSTEAFF